The 12 T cell receptor beta chains below were found in one sample sequenced in a study of blood T cell repertoires in COVID-19. Sequencing used immunoSEQ multiplex PCR; TCRdb keeps in-frame clones, though not all of them. This table holds about 180,000 clones, almost 80% found once. The specimen was PBMCs or T cells enriched from blood (not recorded which). The receptors here all came from a woman aged 45 to 65 who had recovered from COVID-19.

The count of this clone is one. This sequence joins TRBV2 and TRBJ2-3; 7 nucleotides align to TRBD1. V was pared by 3 bases and J by 2 bases, with 8 bases of the junction left unmatched. Germline V lookup: CDR1 SNHLY, CDR2 FYNNEI. The CDR3 contains 16 residues. The CDR3 nucleotides are TGTGCCAGCAGTGATATGGCCAGGGGGTTCACAGATACGCAGTATTTT. Encoded protein: CASSDMARGFTDTQYF.

The chain has TRBV5-1 and TRBJ2-1, with 8 positions matching TRBD1. CDR3 size: 20 residues. Looked up from germline, CDR1 is SGHRS and CDR2 is YFSETQ. Trimming cost V 3 bases and J 4 bases; bases outside gene matches: 21. CDR3 nucleotide sequence: TGCGCCAGCAGCTACTTATGGGTGGCAGGGGGCAGTAGCTTTTACAATGAGCAGTTCTTC. As protein: CASSYLWVAGGSSFYNEQFF.

The genes are TRBV24-1 and TRBJ2-2, with 7 positions matching TRBD2. The CDR3 contains 12 residues. Trimming cost V 9 bases and J 8 bases; bases outside gene matches: 5. In germline, CDR1 is KGHDR, CDR2 SFDVKD. The CDR3 reads CATSGLEGELFF. DNA of the CDR3: TGTGCCACCTCCGGACTAGAGGGGGAGCTGTTTTTT.

The chain couples TRBV6-5 to TRBJ1-5; tentatively, D is TRBD1 (6 bases). CDR1 is MNHEY, CDR2 SVGAGI, per germline. This CDR3 has 14 amino acids. V shed 6 bases and J shed 6 bases, with 15 bases lying between them. The CDR3 region has the DNA TGTGCCAGCAGCTCCCTACAGGGAACTCAGCCCCAGCATTTT. It is translated as CASSSLQGTQPQHF.

The chain has TRBV7-3 and TRBJ2-3; TRBD2 agrees at 7 bases. Germline V gives CDR1 SGHTA, CDR2 FQGTGA. CDR3 length: 14 amino acids. The V and J ends lost 6 bases and 10 bases, in that order; junction bases with no gene match: 13. CDR3 sequence reads: CASSVGGLAGAQYF. CDR3 nucleotides: TGTGCCAGCAGTGTCGGGGGGTTGGCCGGAGCGCAGTATTTT.

The chain uses TRBV18 and TRBJ1-2, with 7 bases fitting TRBD1. The CDR3 contains 14 residues. CDR1 KGHSH and CDR2 LQKENI come from the germline V gene. The ends lost 6 bases at V and 6 bases at J; junction bases unmatched: 10. The CDR3 region is CASSQAGQDDGYTF. CDR3 in DNA: TGTGCCAGCTCCCAGGCAGGACAGGACGATGGCTACACCTTC.

The rearrangement joins TRBV6-5 to TRBJ1-4, with TRBD1 matching 7 bases. Looked up from germline, CDR1 is MNHEY and CDR2 is SVGAGI. The ends lost 7 bases at V and 1 base at J; junction bases unmatched: 3. This CDR3 has 14 residues. The CDR3 here is CASKRQGTNEKLFF. DNA of the CDR3: TGTGCCAGCAAAAGACAGGGAACTAATGAAAAACTGTTTTTT.

This chain joins TRBV13 and TRBJ2-5; D possibly corresponds to TRBD2 (6 bases). CDR1 is PRHDT and CDR2 is FYEKMQ in the germline V gene (reference sequence). CDR3 length: 19 residues. V lost 5 bases and J lost 1, with 26 bases in between. For the CDR3, the DNA is TGTGCCAGCAGCCGAGTGTGGGGAGGACCCGGGATGTCCCAAGAGACCCAGTACTTC. It translates to CASSRVWGGPGMSQETQYF.

This clone was recorded a few times. The V gene is TRBV18, the J gene TRBJ2-1, with TRBD2 matching over 10 bases. V was pared by 3 bases and J by 6 bases, with 8 bases of the junction left unmatched. This CDR3 contains 16 residues. The germline V gene has CDR1 KGHSH and CDR2 LQKENI. For the CDR3, the DNA is TGTGCCAGCTCACCGACGGGACTAGCGTGGGCCAATGAGCAGTTCTTC. It specifies CASSPTGLAWANEQFF.

The V call is TRBV14, the J call TRBJ1-4, with TRBD1 as a possible D gene (5 bases). Trimming took off 0 bases at V and 14 bases at J, with 10 bases between the two ends. The CDR3 consists of 12 residues. The germline V gene encodes CDR1 SGHDN and CDR2 FVKESK. CDR3 amino acids: CASSQDLGPLFF. CDR3 sequence (DNA): TGTGCCAGCAGCCAAGATTTGGGGCCCCTGTTTTTT.

The V call is TRBV28, the J call TRBJ2-7, with 7 bases identical to TRBD1. Losses at the gene ends were 9 bases for V and 7 bases for J; bases not matched to a gene: 12. Germline CDR1 MDHEN, CDR2 SYDVKM. This CDR3 is built from 13 residues. The CDR3 nucleotides are TGTGCCAGTCTCGACAGGGTTGTCGGGGAGCAGTACTTC. It yields the protein CASLDRVVGEQYF.

The chain couples TRBV5-6 to TRBJ2-1; 9 bases line up with TRBD2. The CDR3 covers 14 residues. Germline lookup yields CDR1 SGHDT and CDR2 YYEEEE. J was trimmed by 8 bases and V by 4 bases; bases with no gene match: 7. The CDR3 coding sequence is TGTGCCAGCAGCAATAGCGGGAGAAGCGATGAGCAGTTCTTC. As protein: CASSNSGRSDEQFF. The full variable domain, completed using reference TRBV5-6 and TRBJ2-1, is DAGVTQSPTHLIKTRGQQVTLRCSPKSGHDTVSWYQQALGQGPQFIFQYYEEEERQRGNFPDRFSGHQFPNYSSELNVNALLLGDSALYLCASSNSGRSDEQFFGPGTRLTVL.